These T cell receptor beta chains were read from a single sample in a study of T cell responses to AZD1222 COVID-19 vaccine. Repertoires were generated with immunoSEQ multiplex PCR, while TCRdb's copy carries only in-frame clones and drops some. In the table there are more than 95,000 clones, 75% to 90% of which are singletons. This material consisted of peripheral blood, taken on day 0 of MenACWY control vaccination. Receptors were obtained from an adult in good health. Each CDR3 is given with its conserved first and last residue. A D gene is named only where the DNA matches it firmly. Only some rows state a clone size, as once, few, many or a class for expanded clones.

D	J	size	V	DNA	CDR3
TRBD2	TRBJ2-1	-	TRBV29-1	TGCAGCGTTATTATAGCGGGGGTTATGGGTGAGCAGTTCTTC	CSVIIAGVMGEQFF
TRBD1	TRBJ1-5	-	TRBV27	TGTGCCAGCAGCGACAGGGGCAATCAGCCCCAGCATTTT	CASSDRGNQPQHF
TRBD2	TRBJ2-2	many	TRBV5-6	TGTGCCAGCAGCTTGGAGCGGGGGGAGCTGAACACCGGGGAGCTGTTTTTT	CASSLERGELNTGELFF
-	TRBJ2-3	-	TRBV7-8	TGTGCCAGCAGCCCAACTGGGTCAGCGTCTAGCACAGATACGCAGTATTTT	CASSPTGSASSTDTQYF
-	TRBJ1-5	-	TRBV11-2	TGTGCCAGCAGCCCAACCCGCCATAGCAATCAGCCCCAGCATTTT	CASSPTRHSNQPQHF
TRBD1	TRBJ1-1	-	TRBV18	TGTGCCAGCTCACCCACCCCCGGGACAGGGAGAACCCGGAACACTGAAGCTTTCTTT	CASSPTPGTGRTRNTEAFF
-	TRBJ1-2	-	TRBV5-1	TGCGCCAGCAGCTTGGACGGGGACTATGGCTACACCTTC	CASSLDGDYGYTF
TRBD1	TRBJ1-2	-	TRBV5-6	TGTGCCAGCAGCCGGGACAGGGGGTATGGCTACACCTTC	CASSRDRGYGYTF
TRBD2	TRBJ2-1	-	TRBV7-3	TGTGCCAGCAGCTTCGGACTAGCGGGGTCATATGAGCAGTTCTTC	CASSFGLAGSYEQFF
-	TRBJ1-5	-	TRBV12-2	TGTGCAAGTCGCTTAGAGGGAATGTACAGGACAGGGGGCCGTCAGCCCCAGCATTTT	CASRLEGMYRTGGRQPQHF
TRBD1	TRBJ2-1	-	TRBV7-9	TGTGCCAGCAGCATGGGACAGGGAGGGCGTGAGCAGTTCTTC	CASSMGQGGREQFF
TRBD2	TRBJ2-7	-	TRBV3-1/TRBV3-2	TGTGCCAGCAGCAAGGGACTAGCGGGGGGGAACGAGCAGTACTTC	CASSKGLAGGNEQYF
-	TRBJ1-5	few	TRBV19	TGTGCCAGTAGTCCCCCCGGAAGGGGGAGCAATCAGCCCCAGCATTTT	CASSPPGRGSNQPQHF
-	TRBJ2-3	-	TRBV4-1	TGCGCCAGCAGCCAAGGGACGGCGGGCACAGATACGCAGTATTTT	CASSQGTAGTDTQYF
-	TRBJ1-1	-	TRBV7-2	TGTGCCAGCAGCTTAGGGACCCTGGCCTTCTTT	CASSLGTLAFF
-	TRBJ2-5	-	TRBV7-9	TGTGCCAGCAGCACTACGGGGTTCCAAGAGACCCAGTACTTC	CASSTTGFQETQYF
-	TRBJ1-5	-	TRBV12-3/TRBV12-4	TGTGCCAGCAGTTTTTTCGGCCAGCCCCAGCATTTT	CASSFFGQPQHF
-	TRBJ2-7	-	TRBV28	TGTGCCAGCAGTTTCGGGCGGATAGCCTACGAGCAGTACTTC	CASSFGRIAYEQYF
TRBD1	TRBJ1-5	-	TRBV5-5	TGTGCCAGCAGCAGGGACAGTCAGAATCAGCCCCAGCATTTT	CASSRDSQNQPQHF
-	TRBJ2-7	-	TRBV11-3	TGTGCCAGCAGCCGAAGCGGAGATACCTACGAGCAGTACTTC	CASSRSGDTYEQYF
-	TRBJ1-5	-	TRBV19	TGTGCCAGTAGTATAGTGCCGTCAGCTAATCAGCCCCAGCATTTT	CASSIVPSANQPQHF
-	TRBJ2-2	-	TRBV5-5	TGTGCCAATTCAGTGACTGTGAACACCGGGGAGCTGTTTTTT	CANSVTVNTGELFF
-	TRBJ2-1	-	TRBV4-2	TGTGCCAGCAGCCAAGATCCGGGATCGGGGGCTCTTGAGCAGTTCTTC	CASSQDPGSGALEQFF
-	TRBJ1-6	-	TRBV27	TGTGCCAGCAGTCATCCCCTCGGGGCCCGTAATTCACCCCTCCACTTT	CASSHPLGARNSPLHF
TRBD1	TRBJ2-7	-	TRBV19	TGTGCCAGTAGTGCCCGGTGGGGACAGGCCTCCTACGAGCAGTACTTC	CASSARWGQASYEQYF
-	TRBJ2-7	-	TRBV29-1	TGCAGCGTCGGAGGAACAGGTACCTACGAGCAGTACTTC	CSVGGTGTYEQYF
-	TRBJ1-4	-	TRBV7-2	TGTGCCAGCAGCTTAGGAACAACTAATGAAAAACTGTTTTTT	CASSLGTTNEKLFF
-	TRBJ1-2	-	TRBV4-3	TGCGCCAGCAGCCAAGATCGGGGGGCGCTCGGCTACACCTTC	CASSQDRGALGYTF
-	TRBJ2-7	-	TRBV3-1/TRBV3-2	TGTGCCAGCAGCCCGGACGGGGCGGGGGAGCAGTACTTC	CASSPDGAGEQYF
TRBD1	TRBJ1-3	once	TRBV9	TGTGCCAGCAGCGCCCGGGACAGGGGGATCTCTGGAAACACCATATATTTT	CASSARDRGISGNTIYF
-	TRBJ1-5	-	TRBV28	TGTGCCAGCAGTTCTCCTACGGGGGCCGGCAATCAGCCCCAGCATTTT	CASSSPTGAGNQPQHF
-	TRBJ2-7	-	TRBV3-1/TRBV3-2	TGTGCCAGCAGCCAACTCCGGGATTCCTACGAGCAGTACTTC	CASSQLRDSYEQYF
-	TRBJ1-2	-	TRBV9	TGTGCCAGCAGCGTAGCGGGGGTAGGACGAAACTATGGCTACACCTTC	CASSVAGVGRNYGYTF
TRBD1	TRBJ1-3	-	TRBV7-9	TGTGCCAGCAGCGGTCGAACAGGGGTTGGAAACACCATATATTTT	CASSGRTGVGNTIYF
TRBD2	TRBJ2-5	once	TRBV7-9	TGTGCCAGCAACCCCCGGCGGGGGGCCGAAGAGACCCAGTACTTC	CASNPRRGAEETQYF
-	TRBJ2-3	-	TRBV5-5	TGTGCCAGCAGCACGGAAGGGAGGGATACGCAGTATTTT	CASSTEGRDTQYF
-	TRBJ2-5	-	TRBV5-5	TGTGCCAGCAGCCCAGAACGGGAGACCCAGTACTTC	CASSPERETQYF
-	TRBJ1-1	-	TRBV6-5	TGTGCCAGCAGTTACGAGCAGGGTTTAAGGAGAGCTTTCTTT	CASSYEQGLRRAFF
TRBD1	TRBJ1-6	-	TRBV5-1	TGCGCCAGCAGCTTCGGGACAGGCCTTTCACCCCTCCACTTT	CASSFGTGLSPLHF
TRBD1	TRBJ2-7	-	TRBV28	TGTGCCAGCAGGGGATCACAGGGGGCGGTTGACGAGCAGTACTTC	CASRGSQGAVDEQYF
TRBD1	TRBJ1-1	-	TRBV5-4	TGTGCCAGCAGCTTGGCGGGGACAGTGAGAGCTTTCTTT	CASSLAGTVRAFF
TRBD1	TRBJ1-2	-	TRBV7-2	TGTGCCAGCAGCTACGACAGGGACGGCTACACCTTC	CASSYDRDGYTF
TRBD2	TRBJ2-4	-	TRBV4-1	TGCGCCAGCAGCCAAGCTAGCGGGGGGATCCGAGACATTCAGTACTTC	CASSQASGGIRDIQYF
-	TRBJ1-3	few	TRBV3-1/TRBV3-2	TGTGCCAGCAGCCACGTAGAGGGCGCTGGAAACACCATATATTTT	CASSHVEGAGNTIYF
TRBD1	TRBJ1-2	-	TRBV10-2	TGCGCCAGCACAGCCGGACAGGGCACCATTAACTATGGCTACACCTTC	CASTAGQGTINYGYTF
TRBD1	TRBJ1-2	few	TRBV5-4	TGTGCCAGCAGCTGGGAGGACAGGGGGCACTATGGCTACACCTTC	CASSWEDRGHYGYTF
-	TRBJ2-7	few	TRBV4-2	TGTGCCAGCAGCCAAGATAGGGCGGACTCCTACGAGCAGTACTTC	CASSQDRADSYEQYF
-	TRBJ1-3	-	TRBV4-2	TGTGCCAGCAGCCAAGAGGAGAGAGCTGGAAACACCATATATTTT	CASSQEERAGNTIYF
-	TRBJ1-3	-	TRBV5-6	TGTGCCAGCAGCTTGTATGGGATCTCGGGAAACACCATATATTTT	CASSLYGISGNTIYF
TRBD1	TRBJ1-5	-	TRBV19	TGTGCCAGTGCTTTCGGGACAGGGGTCTATAGCAATCAGCCCCAGCATTTT	CASAFGTGVYSNQPQHF
TRBD1	TRBJ1-6	-	TRBV5-1	TGCGCCAGCAGCTTGGTTCAGGGGGCCGCCGGAGATTCACCCCTCCACTTT	CASSLVQGAAGDSPLHF
-	TRBJ2-1	-	TRBV6-2/TRBV6-3	TGTGCCAGCAGTGCACGGTTTTACAATGAGCAGTTCTTC	CASSARFYNEQFF
-	TRBJ1-1	-	TRBV9	TGTGCCAGCAGCGTAGACTTGTCAGGGCCTGAAGCTTTCTTT	CASSVDLSGPEAFF
-	TRBJ2-7	-	TRBV9	TGTGCCAGCAGCGTAGAAACCGGGAACTACGAGCAGTACTTC	CASSVETGNYEQYF
-	TRBJ2-2	-	TRBV4-3	TGCGCCAGCAGCCCGGCCAAGGACACCCCAAACACCGGGGAGCTGTTTTTT	CASSPAKDTPNTGELFF
-	TRBJ1-2	-	TRBV19	TGTGCCAGTAGTATAGCAGGGATCGGCTATGGCTACACCTTC	CASSIAGIGYGYTF
-	TRBJ1-1	-	TRBV19	TGTGCCAGTAGTAAACAGCCGGGACAAGGGGACACTGAAGCTTTCTTT	CASSKQPGQGDTEAFF